This T cell receptor beta chain was documented in a study of cytotoxic CD8 clonotypes in ibrutinib-treated CLL. Study details: The study included approximately 12 relapsed/refractory and roughly 16 treatment-naive patients; 17 to 18 had IGHV unmutated disease. Whole-study findings and limits: At baseline, clonality was higher than in age-matched healthy donors and correlated with CD8+ counts. Treatment saw public clonotypes, which were uncommon, either contract or stay stable. Clonality rose at ibrutinib response, held steady in sustained remission, and fell toward baseline at progression.

Generated by immunoSEQ multiplex PCR, the TCRdb table keeps only in-frame clones and is missing some. The data hold approximately 330,000 clones, with around four fifths observed a single time. V lost 3 bases and J 0 bases, leaving 11 bases between the germline ends. The germline V gene has CDR1 WNHNN and CDR2 SYGVQD (reference sequence). This CDR3 contains 15 residues. As regards this clone: Its antigen is unidentified.

The receptor's source is a human donor with chronic lymphocytic leukemia. V gene TRBV10-1 combines with J gene TRBJ1-1; D might be TRBD1 (5 bases). The source material was PBMCs, sampled before ibrutinib treatment. The DNA of the CDR3 is TGCGCCAGCAGTGATGGGGCAACAATGAACACTGAAGCTTTCTTT. Translation: CASSDGATMNTEAFF.